This paragraph covers one T cell receptor beta chain sequence. The data derive from a study of blood T cell repertoires in COVID-19. As for the study in general: Nucleic acid was either cDNA or gDNA, and it came from T cells, B-cell-depleted T cells, or PBMCs.

Per the original data handling: The assay estimated nucleated cells by amplifying reference gene primers. The method was immunoSEQ multiplex PCR; TCRdb's version includes in-frame clones alone and lacks a portion of them. For V, J and clone size, that table is used; D and trimming come from the DNA. Altogether about 310,000 clones are present, roughly 89% being singletons, with the ten largest covering around 9.3%. The germline V gene has CDR1 MDHEN and CDR2 SYDVKM. J gave up 6 bases and V 4 bases, and 6 bases lay outside the gene matches. There are 15 residues in the CDR3. The sample taken for sequencing was PBMCs or T cells enriched from blood (not recorded which). The gene calls are TRBV28 and TRBJ1-5, with TRBD1 identical over 10 bases. The origin of this receptor is a woman under 30 who had recovered from COVID-19. In nucleotides, the CDR3 is TGTGCCAGCAGTTCCGGGACAGGGGTTCTTCAGCCCCAGCATTTT. The encoded protein is CASSSGTGVLQPQHF.